This is a list of T cell receptor beta chains from one sample in a study of T cells in Graves' hyperthyroidism and ophthalmopathy. One entry per CDR3 protein results from TCRdb running MiXCR on the multiplex PCR reads. Of about 320,000 distinct CDR3 sequences listed, around a sixth are singletons. Sequenced: blood. The source of these receptors is a man aged 25 to 40 with Graves' hyperthyroidism. The conserved cysteine and the conserved F or W are not part of the CDR3 here. D genes are given only for firm matches.

D | J | V | CDR3
- | TRBJ1-1 | TRBV18 | ASSLNLEAF
TRBD2 | TRBJ2-7 | TRBV11-2 | ASSFGDWTSDEQY
TRBD2 | TRBJ2-3 | TRBV20-1 | SAPGLASTDTQY
- | TRBJ2-2 | TRBV12-3/TRBV12-4 | ASSSDRGRVNTGELF
TRBD1 | TRBJ2-2 | TRBV5-5 | ASSMTGENTGELF
TRBD1 | TRBJ1-1 | TRBV28 | ASIPGGTANTEAF
- | TRBJ2-1 | TRBV11-3 | ASSLESRHEQF
TRBD1 | TRBJ1-2 | TRBV4-1 | ASSQGQGSIYGYT
- | TRBJ2-7 | TRBV20-1 | SARDVGNAYEQY
- | TRBJ2-1 | TRBV7-8 | ASRATHRNNEQF
- | TRBJ1-1 | TRBV28 | ASSLTGRFRGAF
- | TRBJ1-4 | TRBV12-5 | ASGSDGTPNEKLF
- | TRBJ2-1 | TRBV7-3 | ASSAHRDPTVEQF
TRBD1 | TRBJ1-1 | TRBV7-9 | ASSLEQGAFTEAF
- | TRBJ2-3 | TRBV30 | AWSGGGPDTQY
- | TRBJ2-7 | TRBV7-9 | ASSSSVNYEQY
- | TRBJ2-5 | TRBV5-1 | ASSLAGTEQETQY
TRBD2 | TRBJ2-7 | TRBV12-3/TRBV12-4 | ASSFIPGLAGEQY
TRBD2 | TRBJ2-7 | TRBV7-2 | ASSLVGLAGGGVSYEQY
- | TRBJ2-5 | TRBV5-1 | ASSSDVARLETQY
TRBD1 | TRBJ2-2 | TRBV4-2 | ASSQAGQGVTGELF
TRBD1 | TRBJ1-2 | TRBV6-1 | ASIDRGGIYGYT
- | TRBJ2-6 | TRBV11-2 | ASSLVVQAGANVLT
- | TRBJ2-7 | TRBV6-1 | ASRPPEGAYEQY
- | TRBJ2-3 | TRBV6-1 | ASSEATAAAADTQY
- | TRBJ2-1 | TRBV30 | AWSRDPGIEQF
TRBD1 | TRBJ2-2 | TRBV24-1 | ATSRDREMGETSNTGELF
TRBD1 | TRBJ1-2 | TRBV30 | AWSRGRNYGYT
- | TRBJ1-6 | TRBV27 | ASSLLYNSPLH
- | TRBJ2-7 | TRBV4-1 | ASSRNRAEASYEQY
- | TRBJ2-2 | TRBV5-1 | ASSLFTNTGELF
- | TRBJ2-6 | TRBV11-2 | ASSLHWGSGANVLT
TRBD1 | TRBJ1-1 | TRBV5-8 | ASSNNRGTGNTEAF
TRBD1 | TRBJ1-1 | TRBV5-1 | ASSSQGGVNTEAF
TRBD1 | TRBJ1-1 | TRBV28 | ASSPRQGASEAF
- | TRBJ2-7 | TRBV5-1 | ASSPDGAYERY
TRBD2 | TRBJ2-3 | TRBV11-3 | ASSFGGTSGSTDTQY
- | TRBJ2-1 | TRBV28 | ASTLSHEQF
- | TRBJ2-3 | TRBV7-2 | ASSLLLGSPDTQY
- | TRBJ1-1 | TRBV9 | ASSAWTDPGTEAF
- | TRBJ1-1 | TRBV27 | ASSLKGVGGTEAF
TRBD2 | TRBJ2-5 | TRBV6-2/TRBV6-3 | ASSYPAGGGQETQY
TRBD2 | TRBJ2-3 | TRBV20-1 | SAAYGGDTQY
- | TRBJ2-5 | TRBV7-8 | ASSLAGFKETQY
- | TRBJ2-1 | TRBV6-6 | ASSYSGSPNEQF
- | TRBJ2-3 | TRBV5-1 | ASSLARAGSVTDTQY
TRBD2 | TRBJ2-4 | TRBV7-2 | ASSSGTSGRGLAKNIQY
TRBD2 | TRBJ2-2 | TRBV28 | ASSFETSGSRLLNGELF
- | TRBJ2-2 | TRBV11-2 | ASSLGLKNTGELF
- | TRBJ1-1 | TRBV5-1 | ASSLVATAMNTEAF
TRBD2 | TRBJ2-7 | TRBV7-9 | ASSLDSGREYEQY
- | TRBJ1-5 | TRBV6-1 | ASSEAGGIPYYSNQPQH
- | TRBJ2-7 | TRBV9 | ASSPQTGGYEQY
- | TRBJ1-5 | TRBV7-8 | ASSSRQLPDQPQH
- | TRBJ2-7 | TRBV29-1 | SVAGQLKSSYEQY